This T cell receptor beta chain was captured in a study of shared clonotypes between healthy human individuals (dated by TCRdb to the early 2020s). Concerning the study at large: The cohort included a few men and two women between 18 and 49 years of age. For each donor, three plates each were used for CD4 naive and CD4 memory, two plates were used for CD8 naive, and one plate was used for CD8 memory. To estimate repertoire size and how much clonotype sharing occurs between individuals, the study deeply sequenced the blood TCR repertoires of a handful of healthy adults. Libraries were prepared and TCR repertoires were sequenced by different laboratories using diverse techniques, in order to increase sequencing depth and limit assay-specific biases. Per donor, leukapheresis produced somewhere between about 0.94 and 9.5 billion PBMCs. What the authors observed across the whole study: Roughly 5.2% of naive CD4, 3.5% of naive CD8, 2% to 2.5% of memory CD4, and 0.35% to 0.4% of memory CD8 clonotypes were shared across a few donors. Clonotypes shared by all four sorted-subset donors showed higher generation probabilities than non-shared clonotypes. Naive subsets generally had larger estimated clonotype richness than memory subsets. Only blood was sampled, and tissue TCR repertoires likely differ from those in blood. Even with the large sequencing depth, rarefaction of the sorted-subset datasets indicated that sequencing was incomplete. Pairwise subsampling indicated that sequencing depth was expected to affect the degree of clonotype sharing among donors. The small number of donors limited the genetic and exposure-history diversity represented.

The donors were healthy, HIV-negative adults with no recently reported acute infections or vaccinations. Every donor was a Caucasian adult residing in Nashville, Tennessee, USA. Magnetic negative selection was used to enrich CD4+ T cells, after which naive cells were positively selected on CD45RA and the negative fraction became the memory subset. Blood was collected by leukapheresis, and PBMCs were isolated by Ficoll-Histopaque density gradient centrifugation and then cryopreserved in liquid nitrogen vapor phase. Purity and quantity of every magnetically sorted T cell population were checked by analytical flow cytometry. Each sorted fraction had its genomic DNA isolated and then quantified by UV absorbance on a Nanodrop 2000c. TCR CDR3 regions were amplified from genomic DNA by multiplex PCR using the deep immunoSEQ assay. For each cell subset, the extracted genomic DNA was distributed evenly across all wells of several immunoSEQ 96-well plates, and each plate served as one replicate. For sorted subsets, each replicate PCR was loaded with 200 ng genomic DNA, equivalent to approximately 27,000 T cell genomes. The purified libraries were quantified using a Qubit 3.0 fluorometer, sized with a Bioanalyzer 2100, and then quantified again using the KAPA Library Quantification kit. Each immunoSEQ 96-well plate was sequenced on its own single-read 150-cycle Illumina NextSeq 550 flow cell. From the authors' description of their analysis: Because the immunoSEQ output included only junctional sequences and no quality scores, the filtering could not be the same as the filtering used for full-length reads. To assign V/J genes and CDR3, sequences were annotated against IMGT germline references using PyIR, a Python wrapper for IgBLAST v1.9. Reads with weak V/J assignments (E-value above 1e-6), missing CDR3, stop codons, out-of-frame junctions, or ambiguous translated residues were removed. A V3J clonotype was defined by an identical inferred V gene, J gene, and CDR3 amino acid sequence. The percentage overlap between two repertoires was calculated by dividing the number of shared unique clonotypes by the size of the smaller repertoire. Repertoire richness was assessed with RTK rarefaction, the Chao1 estimator, and Recon v2.1 estimates of unobserved clonotypes. Generation probabilities were computed with OLGA for all TCRbeta clonotypes obtained by the gDNA method from four donors. TCRdb retrieved this table from immuneACCESS and kept in-frame rearrangements only. Not all clones are present; in checked studies, unresolved V genes account for under half, and no reason is known for the remainder. V, J and clone size were drawn from that table, and D and trimming were deduced from the DNA. Counted in this sample were 1,400,000 or so clones; roughly 98.5% of them appeared once. Roughly 0.35% of the sample rests with the top ten.

The junction shows trimming of 3 bases on V and 2 bases on J, and the gene matches do not reach 4 bases of it. Including the terminal cysteine and phenylalanine, the CDR3 comprises 15 residues. The retained sequence is limited to the CDR3, 45 bases, with the frame set at the first base. The germline V gene (reference sequence) yields WNHNN for CDR1 and SYGVQD for CDR2. With regard to this clone: There is no known antigen for this receptor. There are no base qualities to consult, and no much larger clone falls within one base.

The receptor's source is a man under 40 in good health. Sample: naive CD4+ T cells sorted from blood. The sample's cell subset or site label, decoded: CD45RA+ positively selected. The rearrangement joined TRBV10-1 to TRBJ2-7; 10 of the junction bases match TRBD1. CDR3 protein: CASSEDRGLPYEQYF. The DNA sequence follows: TGCGCCAGCAGTGAAGACAGGGGGCTTCCCTACGAGCAGTACTTC.